This T cell receptor beta chain was retrieved from a study of OX40 agonist ivuxolimab in advanced cancers. Across the whole study: Dosing consisted of intravenous ivuxolimab at 0.01 to 10 mg/kg every 2 weeks. The study's findings and limits: With doses of 0.1 to 3.0 mg/kg, CD4+ and CD8+ blood T cells had undergone clonal expansion by week 6.

The germline V gene encodes CDR1 MRHNA and CDR2 SNTAGT. The CDR3 consists of 14 residues. V lost 3 bases and J lost 2, with 9 bases in between. With regard to this clone: The antigen is undetermined.

Method: immunoSEQ multiplex PCR; TCRdb's copy keeps in-frame clones and lacks some. The repertoire has 85,000 to 100,000 clones, approximately 85% of them found once; the top ten carry around 0.21%. The TCR originated in an adult with an advanced solid tumor such as melanoma, head and neck, liver or kidney cancer. The chain links TRBV6-4 to TRBJ2-3; D unclear. The input for sequencing was CD4+ or CD8+ T cells sorted from blood, taken in a trial of the OX40 agonist ivuxolimab. CDR3 sequence: CASSEGQHTDTQYF. In DNA, the CDR3 is TGTGCCAGCAGTGAAGGGCAGCACACAGATACGCAGTATTTT.